This is a list of T cell receptor beta chains from one sample in a study of blood T cells in healthy people across ages. TCRdb itself ran the 5' RACE reads through MiXCR, one entry per CDR3 protein. The table records nearly 800,000 distinct CDR3 sequences, about 25% of them present only once. These same data were also listed under a study on T cells of mothers and their children.

The material sequenced was blood. The receptors here all came from a boy younger than 18 in good health. The CDR3 runs from the conserved cysteine through the conserved F or W. A D gene is named only where the DNA matches it firmly. Only some rows state a clone size, as once, few, many or a class for expanded clones.

D: .; size: few; J: TRBJ1-4; V: TRBV29-1; DNA: TGCAGCGCCACGACAGGTCCCAGAGGTGAAAAACTGTTTTTT; CDR3: CSATTGPRGEKLFF
D: TRBD2; size: .; J: TRBJ2-3; V: TRBV7-2; DNA: TGTGCCAGCAGCTTAGTGGGGGCGGGGGGGAATCCGGATACGCAGTATTTT; CDR3: CASSLVGAGGNPDTQYF
D: .; size: .; J: TRBJ2-7; V: TRBV3-1; DNA: TGTGCCAGCAGCCAAGATAGGGACTCGAGGGCCTACGAGCAGTACTTC; CDR3: CASSQDRDSRAYEQYF
D: .; size: many; J: TRBJ2-5; V: TRBV10-3; DNA: TGTGCCATCAGTGACAGGGAAGAGACCCAGTACTTC; CDR3: CAISDREETQYF
D: .; size: few; J: TRBJ1-6; V: TRBV14; DNA: TGTGCCAGCAGCGCGACAGGTTTAGCCCTCCACTTT; CDR3: CASSATGLALHF
D: .; size: .; J: TRBJ2-4; V: TRBV3-1; DNA: TGTGCCAGCAGCCATCTCCCGGGACATCCGGCCATTCAGTACTTC; CDR3: CASSHLPGHPAIQYF
D: TRBD2; size: few; J: TRBJ2-4; V: TRBV20-1; DNA: TGCAGTGCTCCTGGGCTAGCGGTAGCCAAAAACATTCAGTACTTC; CDR3: CSAPGLAVAKNIQYF
D: .; size: few; J: TRBJ2-1; V: TRBV7-3; DNA: TGTGCCAGCAGCCGCGAGGGCGGGTACAATGAGCAGTTCTTC; CDR3: CASSREGGYNEQFF
D: .; size: .; J: TRBJ2-7; V: TRBV7-9; DNA: TGTGCCAGCAGCCTAACGGGGGGCGACGCCTACGAGCAGTACTTC; CDR3: CASSLTGGDAYEQYF
D: TRBD2; size: few; J: TRBJ2-3; V: TRBV4-3; DNA: TGCGCCAGCAGCCGCTCCGGGACTAGCGGGAGCCCCACAGATACGCAGTATTTT; CDR3: CASSRSGTSGSPTDTQYF
D: .; size: .; J: TRBJ2-3; V: TRBV12-5; DNA: TGTGCTAGTGCCCATCCGGTGTCGGGCACAGATACGCAGTATTTT; CDR3: CASAHPVSGTDTQYF
D: TRBD2; size: .; J: TRBJ2-3; V: TRBV29-1; DNA: TGCAGCGTTGACGGAGGGACTATCCGGACAGATACGCAGTATTTT; CDR3: CSVDGGTIRTDTQYF
D: TRBD2; size: few; J: TRBJ2-1; V: TRBV29-1; DNA: TGCAGCGTTGGGCGGCGGGAGAATTACAATGAGCAGTTCTTC; CDR3: CSVGRRENYNEQFF
D: .; size: few; J: TRBJ1-2; V: TRBV4-1; DNA: TGCGCCAGCAGCCAAGTGCTAGATGGGGTCGGCTATGGCTACACCTTC; CDR3: CASSQVLDGVGYGYTF
D: .; size: few; J: TRBJ2-1; V: TRBV20-1; DNA: TGCAGTGCTCCCAAACACAATGAGCAGTTCTTC; CDR3: CSAPKHNEQFF
D: TRBD1; size: once; J: TRBJ2-1; V: TRBV6-6; DNA: TGTGCCAGCACCTCGGGACAGCCCTACAATGAGCAGTTCTTC; CDR3: CASTSGQPYNEQFF
D: TRBD2; size: .; J: TRBJ2-1; V: TRBV20-1; DNA: TGCAGTGCTAAGGGACTAGCGGGAGGGCGGCAGTTCTTC; CDR3: CSAKGLAGGRQFF
D: .; size: .; J: TRBJ2-1; V: TRBV4-1; DNA: TGCGCCAGCAGCTCCTTACCACAGGGGAGGTTCAGTGAGCAGTTCTTC; CDR3: CASSSLPQGRFSEQFF
D: TRBD2; size: .; J: TRBJ2-1; V: TRBV14; DNA: TGTGCCAGCAGCCAATTAGCGGGAGGAACCTCTTTGGGGCAGTTCTTC; CDR3: CASSQLAGGTSLGQFF
D: TRBD2; size: .; J: TRBJ2-1; V: TRBV7-9; DNA: TGTGCCAGCAGCGCCTGGGGGGGGGACTACAATGAGCAGCTCTTC; CDR3: CASSAWGGDYNEQLF
D: TRBD2; size: .; J: TRBJ2-3; V: TRBV9; DNA: TGTGCCAGCAGCCCTCGACTAGCGGGAGTAACAGATACGCAGTATTTT; CDR3: CASSPRLAGVTDTQYF
D: TRBD1; size: .; J: TRBJ2-2; V: TRBV5-1; DNA: TGCGCCAGCAGCTTTGGGACAGGGGCGAACACCGGGGAGCTGTTTTTT; CDR3: CASSFGTGANTGELFF
D: .; size: once; J: TRBJ2-1; V: TRBV7-2; DNA: TGTGCCAGCAGCGCCGGGTTCTCATGGGCGCAGTTCTTC; CDR3: CASSAGFSWAQFF
D: .; size: .; J: TRBJ2-3; V: TRBV4-3; DNA: TGCGCCAGCAGCCGAGAGGCAGGCACAGATACGCAGTATTTT; CDR3: CASSREAGTDTQYF
D: .; size: few; J: TRBJ2-2; V: TRBV6-1; DNA: TGTGCCAGCAGTCCAAACTTTTTCGCGAACACCGGGGAGCTGTTTTTT; CDR3: CASSPNFFANTGELFF
D: TRBD1; size: .; J: TRBJ1-1; V: TRBV4-3; DNA: TGCGCCAGCAGCCAAGACGGGACAGGGGGCGGAAACACTGAAGCTTTCTTT; CDR3: CASSQDGTGGGNTEAFF
D: .; size: .; J: TRBJ2-3; V: TRBV13; DNA: TGTGCCAGCAGCTTAAAGGGTGGCACAGATACGCAGTATTTT; CDR3: CASSLKGGTDTQYF
D: TRBD2; size: .; J: TRBJ2-1; V: TRBV7-9; DNA: TGTGCCAGCAGCGCCGTACTTAGCGGGGGGCCGGTCCATGAGCAGTTCTTC; CDR3: CASSAVLSGGPVHEQFF
D: .; size: few; J: TRBJ1-4; V: TRBV20-1; DNA: TGCAGTGCTAGGATGGTGGGGAGTAATGAAAAACTGTTTTTT; CDR3: CSARMVGSNEKLFF
D: .; size: .; J: TRBJ2-6; V: TRBV7-2; DNA: TGTGCCAGCAGCGGCCGGCAACCACCCTCTGGGGCCAACGTCCTGACTTTC; CDR3: CASSGRQPPSGANVLTF
D: TRBD2; size: .; J: TRBJ2-3; V: TRBV7-8; DNA: TGTGCCAGCAGCGCCCAGCGGGAGAGGGGTACGCAGTATTTT; CDR3: CASSAQRERGTQYF
D: TRBD2; size: few; J: TRBJ2-1; V: TRBV28; DNA: TGTGCCAGCAGTTTATTAGCGGGAGCTGAGCAGTTCTTC; CDR3: CASSLLAGAEQFF
D: TRBD1; size: .; J: TRBJ2-7; V: TRBV5-6; DNA: TGTGCCAGCAGCTTGTGGTCGGGACAGGGGATTACCTACGAGCAGTACTTC; CDR3: CASSLWSGQGITYEQYF
D: TRBD2; size: few; J: TRBJ2-1; V: TRBV5-1; DNA: TGCGCCAGCAAATCGGGGACTAGCGGCAATGAGCAGTTCTTC; CDR3: CASKSGTSGNEQFF
D: TRBD2; size: few; J: TRBJ2-7; V: TRBV20-1; DNA: TGCAGTGCTACGGACCCGACCGGGACTAGCGGGAGTAACCACGAGCAGTACTTC; CDR3: CSATDPTGTSGSNHEQYF
D: .; size: .; J: TRBJ2-7; V: TRBV20-1; DNA: TGCAGTGCTAGAGATTGGGGAGAGCAGTACTTC; CDR3: CSARDWGEQYF
D: TRBD2; size: few; J: TRBJ2-1; V: TRBV7-9; DNA: TGTGCCAGCAGCGGGACTAGCGGGAGTAGTCCCAATGAGCAGTTCTTC; CDR3: CASSGTSGSSPNEQFF
D: .; size: .; J: TRBJ2-7; V: TRBV13; DNA: TGTGCCAGCAGCTCACCGGAGGGGGAGTCCTACGAGCAGTACTTC; CDR3: CASSSPEGESYEQYF
D: TRBD1; size: .; J: TRBJ2-1; V: TRBV27; DNA: TGTGCCAGCAGTTCCGGACAGGGGAAGTTCTTC; CDR3: CASSSGQGKFF
D: TRBD2; size: .; J: TRBJ2-1; V: TRBV11-2; DNA: TGTGCCAGCAGCTCCATTTTTACTAGCGGCTACAATGAGCAGTTCTTC; CDR3: CASSSIFTSGYNEQFF